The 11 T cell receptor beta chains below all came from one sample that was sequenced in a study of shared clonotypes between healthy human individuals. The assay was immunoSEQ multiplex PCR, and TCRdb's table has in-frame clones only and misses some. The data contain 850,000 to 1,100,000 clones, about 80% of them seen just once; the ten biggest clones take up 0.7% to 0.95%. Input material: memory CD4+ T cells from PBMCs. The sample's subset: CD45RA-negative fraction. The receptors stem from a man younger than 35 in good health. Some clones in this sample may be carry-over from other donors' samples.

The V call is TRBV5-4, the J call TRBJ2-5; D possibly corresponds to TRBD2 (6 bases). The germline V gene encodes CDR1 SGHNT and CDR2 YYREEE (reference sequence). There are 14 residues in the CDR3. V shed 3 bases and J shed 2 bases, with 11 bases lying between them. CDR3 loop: CASSSEGRQETQYF. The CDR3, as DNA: TGTGCCAGCAGCTCTGAGGGGAGGCAAGAGACCCAGTACTTC.

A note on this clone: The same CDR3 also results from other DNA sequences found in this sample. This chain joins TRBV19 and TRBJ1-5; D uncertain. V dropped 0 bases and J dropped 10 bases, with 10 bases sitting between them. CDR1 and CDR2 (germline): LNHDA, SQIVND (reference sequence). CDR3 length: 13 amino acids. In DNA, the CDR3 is TGTGCCAGTAGTATAGACAGTGAACGACCCCAGCATTTT. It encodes CASSIDSERPQHF.

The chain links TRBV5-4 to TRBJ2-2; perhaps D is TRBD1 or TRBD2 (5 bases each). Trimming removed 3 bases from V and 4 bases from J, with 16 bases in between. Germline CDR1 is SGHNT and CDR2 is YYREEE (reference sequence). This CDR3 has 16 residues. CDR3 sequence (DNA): TGTGCCAGCAGCTCTGGACTCCCAGGGTTCACCGGGGAGCTGTTTTTT. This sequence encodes CASSSGLPGFTGELFF.

The CDR3 region has the DNA TGTGCCAGCACCCGAGGGGCAGGGGCCTACCAAGAGACCCAGTACTTC. Protein: CASTRGAGAYQETQYF. V is TRBV11-1 and J is TRBJ2-5, with D possibly TRBD1 on 6 matching bases. Trimming stripped 7 bases from V and 0 bases from J, with 18 bases between. Germline-derived CDR1 and CDR2 are SGHAT and FQDESV (reference sequence). This CDR3 has 16 residues.

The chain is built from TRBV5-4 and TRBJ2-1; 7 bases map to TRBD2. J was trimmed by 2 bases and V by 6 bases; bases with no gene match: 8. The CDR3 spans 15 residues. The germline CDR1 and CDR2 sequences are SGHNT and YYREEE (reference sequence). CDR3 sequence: CASNSPRGAYNEQFF. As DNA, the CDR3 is TGTGCCAGCAATTCCCCTCGGGGGGCCTACAATGAGCAGTTCTTC.

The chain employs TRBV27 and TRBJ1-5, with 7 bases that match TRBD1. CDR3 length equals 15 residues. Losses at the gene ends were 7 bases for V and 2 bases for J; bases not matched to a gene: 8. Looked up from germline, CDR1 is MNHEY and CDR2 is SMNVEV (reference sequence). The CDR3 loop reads CASMLNRGGNQPQHF. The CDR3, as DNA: TGTGCCAGCATGTTAAACAGGGGTGGCAATCAGCCCCAGCATTTT.

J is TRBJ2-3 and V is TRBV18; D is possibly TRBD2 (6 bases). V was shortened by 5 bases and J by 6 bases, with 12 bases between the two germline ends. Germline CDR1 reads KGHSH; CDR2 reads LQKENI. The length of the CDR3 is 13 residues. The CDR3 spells CASSSGVEDTQYF. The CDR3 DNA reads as TGTGCCAGCTCATCGGGAGTGGAGGATACGCAGTATTTT.

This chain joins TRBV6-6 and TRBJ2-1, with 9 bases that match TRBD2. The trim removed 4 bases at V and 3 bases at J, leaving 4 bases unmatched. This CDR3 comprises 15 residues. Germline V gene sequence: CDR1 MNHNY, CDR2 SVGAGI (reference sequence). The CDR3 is CASSWASGNYNEQFF. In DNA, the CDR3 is TGTGCCAGCAGTTGGGCTAGCGGGAACTACAATGAGCAGTTCTTC.

CDR3 protein: CAWTGFGGDTEAFF. For the CDR3, the DNA is TGTGCCTGGACAGGCTTCGGGGGGGACACTGAAGCTTTCTTT. This chain links TRBV30 with TRBJ1-1, with D possibly matching TRBD1 (5 bases). V was pared by 4 bases and J by 3 bases, with 15 bases between. Germline V gene lookup returns CDR1 GTSNPN and CDR2 SVGIG (reference sequence). CDR3 length: 14 residues. The full variable domain, completed using reference TRBV30 and TRBJ1-1, is SQTIHQWPATLVQPVGSPLSLECTVEGTSNPNLYWYRQAAGRGLQLLFYSVGIGQISSEVPQNLSASRPQDRQFILSSKKLLLSDSGFYLCAWTGFGGDTEAFFGQGTRLTVV.

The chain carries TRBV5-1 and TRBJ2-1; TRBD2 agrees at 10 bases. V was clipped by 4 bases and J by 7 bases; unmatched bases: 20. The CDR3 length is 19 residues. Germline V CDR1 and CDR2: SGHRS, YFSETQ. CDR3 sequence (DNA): TGCGCCAGCAGCAAGTACAATGGCGGAGCGGGAGGGCCGGGGAATGAGCAGTTCTTC. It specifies CASSKYNGGAGGPGNEQFF.

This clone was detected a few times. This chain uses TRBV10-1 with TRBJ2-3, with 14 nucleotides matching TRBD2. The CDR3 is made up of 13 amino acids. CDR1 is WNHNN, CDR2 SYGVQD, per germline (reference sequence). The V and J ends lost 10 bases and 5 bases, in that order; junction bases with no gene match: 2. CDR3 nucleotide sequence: TGCGCCACCGGGACTAGCGGGAGAGATACGCAGTATTTT. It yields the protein CATGTSGRDTQYF.